What follows is one TCR beta chain and its context. Its antigen is as yet unknown. The sample originates from a study of blood T cells in healthy people across ages. Overall study: Roughly one uniquely barcoded beta molecule per two T cells was captured. Study-wide findings and caveats: TCR beta diversity per million T cells fell roughly linearly with age.

The authors ran a second PCR of about 7 to 11 cycles using a sample-barcoded 5' primer and a J-beta primer mix. A template-switch adaptor with 12 random nucleotides tagged each cDNA molecule. TCRdb re-analysed the 5' RACE reads in MiXCR, keeping a single row per CDR3 protein. Among over 1,300,000 distinct CDR3 sequences listed, roughly 64% were seen once. Trimming took off 6 bases at V and 3 bases at J, with 9 bases between the two ends. The CDR3 spans 12 residues. Germline CDR1 reads LGHNT; CDR2 reads FRNRAP. The TCR originated in a man between 18 and 35 years old in good health. Sequencing used blood. The J gene is TRBJ2-7, the V gene TRBV12-5; no clear D. The CDR3 nucleotides are TGTGCTAGTGGAACCTTCATCTACGAGCAGTACTTC. Residues: CASGTFIYEQYF.